This T cell receptor (beta chain) was retrieved from a study of T cell responses to AZD1222 COVID-19 vaccine. Findings of the study overall: Donors, mostly white British, included more females; clonal diversity was possibly underestimated.

Sequencing was performed with immunoSEQ multiplex PCR; in TCRdb, only in-frame clones are kept and a portion is missing. This table holds 110,000 to 150,000 clones, over 85% found once. The V gene lost 5 bases and the J gene lost 1 base, with 11 bases spanning the gap. The germline CDR1 and CDR2 sequences are SEHNR and FQNEAQ (reference sequence). The CDR3 loop spans 14 amino acids. This clone was detected once. Its antigen is undetermined. This sequence joins TRBV7-9 and TRBJ1-1; no clear D. This sequence was found in an adult in good health. The material was peripheral blood, obtained on day 0 of MenACWY control vaccination. The CDR3 region is CASSPGSPNTEAFF. The CDR3 DNA sequence: TGTGCCAGCAGCCCGGGAAGCCCGAACACTGAAGCTTTCTTT.